The rows below give T cell receptor beta chains drawn from one sample of a study of shared clonotypes between healthy human individuals. The method was immunoSEQ multiplex PCR; TCRdb's version includes in-frame clones alone and lacks a portion of them. The sample includes 1.4 million to 1.5 million clones, about 96% seen only once; the top ten take roughly 1.1%. Sequencing input: naive CD4+ T cells sorted from blood. The receptors derive from a man aged 25-45 years in good health. Both conserved end residues are part of each CDR3. Fields, in order: J gene, clone size, D gene, V gene, CDR3 DNA, CDR3 protein. D genes are given only for firm matches. A clone size is listed for some rows: how often the clone was seen (once, few, many), or a class if it is expanded.

>TRBJ2-3|NA|NA|TRBV7-2
TGTGCCAGCAGCTTAGGAGGGGGACGCACAGATACGCAGTATTTT
CASSLGGGRTDTQYF
>TRBJ2-7|NA|NA|TRBV7-9
TGTGCCAGCAGCTTGGAGGGAGTCGAGCAGTACTTC
CASSLEGVEQYF
>TRBJ2-2|NA|NA|TRBV11-3
TGTGCCAGCAGCCTAGGGTGGGGAACCGGGGAGCTGTTTTTT
CASSLGWGTGELFF
>TRBJ1-2|NA|NA|TRBV28
TGTGCCAGCAGTTCGCCCCCGGATAACTATGGCTACACCTTC
CASSSPPDNYGYTF
>TRBJ1-5|NA|NA|TRBV4-1
TGCGCCAGCAGCCAACCCAATTTAGAGGGTCAGCCCCAGCATTTT
CASSQPNLEGQPQHF
>TRBJ2-5|NA|NA|TRBV5-1
TGCGCCAGCAGCGGGGAGCGCTTGGAGACCCAGTACTTC
CASSGERLETQYF
>TRBJ2-7|NA|TRBD1|TRBV6-5
TGTGCCAGCAGTCACGGGACAGGGGGCTACGAGCAGTACTTC
CASSHGTGGYEQYF
>TRBJ2-2|NA|TRBD1|TRBV11-3
TGTGCCAGCAGCTTGACAGGGTACACCGGGGAGCTGTTTTTT
CASSLTGYTGELFF
>TRBJ2-2|NA|NA|TRBV5-1
TGCGCCAGCAGCTCTGACTACACCGGGGAGCTGTTTTTT
CASSSDYTGELFF
>TRBJ2-7|NA|TRBD2|TRBV7-9
TGTGCCAGCAGCTTTCTAGCGGGGACCTTGGACTTC
CASSFLAGTLDF
>TRBJ2-1|NA|TRBD1|TRBV11-2
TGTGCCAGCAGCCAGGAGCGACAGGGGGCTTTCGATGAGCAGTTCTTC
CASSQERQGAFDEQFF
>TRBJ2-3|NA|NA|TRBV5-4
TGTGCCAGCAGCCAAAACTGGGGGGAAACAGATACGCAGTATTTT
CASSQNWGETDTQYF
>TRBJ2-1|once|NA|TRBV6-1
TGTGCCAGCAGTGAAGGACTCCACAATGAGCAGTTCTTC
CASSEGLHNEQFF
>TRBJ2-7|NA|TRBD2|TRBV19
TGTGCCAGTCCCGGGACTAGCGGCACCTACGAGCAGTACTTC
CASPGTSGTYEQYF
>TRBJ1-2|NA|TRBD1|TRBV28
TGTGCCAGCAGGCGGGGACAGGGCTATGGCTACACCTTC
CASRRGQGYGYTF
>TRBJ1-1|NA|NA|TRBV5-5
TGTGCCAGCAGCTTGGGTCAGGGCGGCGTAATGAACACTGAAGCTTTCTTT
CASSLGQGGVMNTEAFF